This T cell receptor beta chain derives from a study of cytomegalovirus exposure and HLA in healthy donors. The PCR used 60 Vbeta and 13 Jbeta primers. The assay was immunoSEQ multiplex PCR, and TCRdb's table has in-frame clones only and misses some. The table shows about 76,000 clones, with around 84% occurring only once. Trimming took off 0 bases at V and 3 bases at J, with 10 bases between the two ends. The CDR3 runs to 15 residues. CDR1 is SGHRS and CDR2 is YFSETQ in the germline V gene. This receptor was obtained from a woman between 40 and 50 years old in good health and CMV-seropositive. The chain has TRBV5-1 and TRBJ1-5, with D possibly being TRBD1 (5 bases). Sequenced input: PBMCs. DNA of the CDR3: TGCGCCAGCAGCTTGGAGGGGTTCGCCAATCAGCCCCAGCATTTT. This sequence encodes CASSLEGFANQPQHF. Full variable domain (outside the CDR3, taken from reference TRBV5-1 and TRBJ1-5): KAGVTQTPRYLIKTRGQQVTLSCSPISGHRSVSWYQQTPGQGLQFLFEYFSETQRNKGNFPGRFSGRQFSNSRSEMNVSTLELGDSALYLCASSLEGFANQPQHFGDGTRLSIL.